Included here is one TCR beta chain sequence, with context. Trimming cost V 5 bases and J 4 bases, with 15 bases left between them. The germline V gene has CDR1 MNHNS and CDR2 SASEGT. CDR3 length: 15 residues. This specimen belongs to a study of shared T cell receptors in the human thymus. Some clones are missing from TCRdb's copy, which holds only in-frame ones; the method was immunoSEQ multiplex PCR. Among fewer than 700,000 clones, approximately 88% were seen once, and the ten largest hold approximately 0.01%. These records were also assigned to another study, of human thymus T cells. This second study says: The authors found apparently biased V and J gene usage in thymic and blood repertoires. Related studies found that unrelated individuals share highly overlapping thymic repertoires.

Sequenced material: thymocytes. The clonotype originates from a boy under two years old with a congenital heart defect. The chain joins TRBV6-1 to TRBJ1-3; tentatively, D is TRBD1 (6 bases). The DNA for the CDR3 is TGTGCCAGCAGTCCCTATAGTAGGGGGGGAAACACCATATATTTT. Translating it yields CASSPYSRGGNTIYF.